A selection of T cell receptor beta chains follows, all from one sample in a study of sequential checkpoint blockade in melanoma. Only in-frame clones appear in the TCRdb table, and some are missing; sequencing was by immunoSEQ multiplex PCR. Here the sample spans about 15,000 clones, 70% to 85% being singletons. The sequences come from CD8+ T cells sorted from blood (inferred from file names), collected from a patient given nivolumab and ipilimumab in sequence. The receptors stem from a human donor with melanoma. Each CDR3 is given with its conserved first and last residue. Each record gives: J gene, D gene, V gene, clone size, CDR3 protein, CDR3 DNA. The D gene is left open where the match is weak. Rows may omit the clone size; those that give it use once, few, many or a size class.

TRBJ2-7,TRBD2,TRBV6-1,.,CASSEWGGYEQYF,TGTGCCAGCAGTGAATGGGGGGGTTACGAGCAGTACTTC
TRBJ1-2,.,TRBV21-1,few,CASSPRGRTGECGYTF,TGTGCCAGCAGCCCCCGAGGGAGGACAGGGGAATGTGGCTACACCTTC
TRBJ2-7,.,TRBV13,once,CASRGQAYEQYF,TGTGCCAGCAGGGGACAAGCTTACGAGCAGTACTTC
TRBJ2-7,TRBD1,TRBV29-1,few,CSVESEEGATYEQYF,TGCAGCGTTGAAAGTGAAGAGGGGGCGACTTACGAGCAGTACTTC
TRBJ1-6,.,TRBV5-6,.,CASSAGTSSPLHF,TGTGCCAGCAGCGCCGGGACATCATCACCCCTCCACTTT
TRBJ2-7,.,TRBV6-5,.,CASSYSSSPLIHEQYF,TGTGCCAGCAGTTACTCGAGCTCCCCTTTAATACACGAGCAGTACTTC
TRBJ2-1,.,TRBV27,.,CASSLYNEQFF,TGTGCCAGCAGTCTATACAATGAGCAGTTCTTC
TRBJ2-7,.,TRBV7-2,.,CASSLGTTTFDEQYF,TGTGCCAGCAGCCTCGGGACAACCACTTTTGACGAGCAGTACTTC
TRBJ2-1,TRBD2,TRBV29-1,.,CSVEFASRTSGRNNNEQFF,TGCAGCGTTGAGTTCGCCTCTCGGACTAGCGGGAGGAATAACAATGAGCAGTTCTTC
TRBJ2-7,TRBD1,TRBV27,.,CASSPWTGAGEQYF,TGTGCCAGCAGTCCCTGGACAGGGGCCGGGGAGCAGTACTTC
TRBJ1-2,.,TRBV11-2,few,CASSTLRRDKANYGYTF,TGTGCCAGCAGCACCCTAAGGAGAGATAAAGCTAACTATGGCTACACCTTC
TRBJ1-3,.,TRBV9,.,CASSSGRDSGNTIYF,TGTGCCAGCAGCTCCGGACGGGACTCTGGAAACACCATATATTTT
TRBJ1-1,TRBD1,TRBV4-2,once,CASSQEQGARTEAFF,TGTGCCAGCAGCCAAGAGCAGGGGGCGCGAACTGAAGCTTTCTTT
TRBJ2-7,.,TRBV7-2,.,CASSPDYEQYF,TGTGCCAGCAGCCCAGACTACGAGCAGTACTTC
TRBJ2-1,.,TRBV15,.,CATSGTSPTNEQFF,TGTGCCACCAGCGGGACAAGCCCTACCAATGAGCAGTTCTTC
TRBJ1-3,.,TRBV5-6,.,CASSPGGGASGNTIYF,TGTGCCAGCAGCCCCGGGGGGGGCGCGTCTGGAAACACCATATATTTT
TRBJ2-2,TRBD1,TRBV28,.,CAGGTGTNTGELFF,TGTGCCGGGGGGACAGGGACGAACACCGGGGAGCTGTTTTTT
TRBJ2-7,.,TRBV25-1,.,CAVHRDTPYEQYF,TGTGCCGTACACCGGGACACACCCTACGAGCAGTACTTC
TRBJ1-2,.,TRBV6-5,.,CASSYSGGRGYGYTF,TGTGCCAGCAGTTACTCCGGGGGGCGCGGCTATGGCTACACCTTC
TRBJ2-7,TRBD1,TRBV29-1,.,CSVEAPGQEFRYEQYF,TGCAGCGTTGAAGCTCCGGGACAGGAATTCCGTTACGAGCAGTACTTC
TRBJ2-7,TRBD2,TRBV11-2,.,CASSLVAGGPVYEQYF,TGTGCCAGCAGCTTAGTAGCGGGGGGGCCGGTTTACGAGCAGTACTTC
TRBJ2-1,.,TRBV5-1,few,CASSPEVPEQFF,TGCGCCAGCAGCCCGGAGGTCCCGGAGCAGTTCTTC
TRBJ2-1,.,TRBV6-5,.,CASSLTPFSGEQFF,TGTGCCAGCAGCCTCACCCCCTTCAGCGGAGAGCAGTTCTTC
TRBJ2-7,.,TRBV12-5,.,CASGSDSEIFYEQYF,TGTGCTAGTGGTTCTGACAGCGAGATTTTCTACGAGCAGTACTTC
TRBJ2-1,TRBD1,TRBV27,few,CASSGGGTGYNEQFF,TGTGCCAGCAGTGGTGGCGGGACAGGGTACAATGAGCAGTTCTTC
TRBJ2-7,TRBD1,TRBV7-9,.,CASSSPGQSSYEQYF,TGTGCCAGCAGCTCCCCGGGACAGAGCTCCTACGAGCAGTACTTC
TRBJ2-7,.,TRBV4-1,.,CASSQAPAGEGEQYF,TGCGCCAGCAGCCAAGCCCCGGCAGGGGAAGGGGAGCAGTACTTC
TRBJ2-7,TRBD1,TRBV10-3,.,CAISDRTGSEQYF,TGTGCCATCAGTGACCGGACAGGGTCCGAGCAGTACTTC
TRBJ2-7,.,TRBV12-5,few,CASGFTYEQYF,TGTGCTAGTGGTTTCACCTACGAGCAGTACTTC
TRBJ1-2,.,TRBV5-6,.,CASSLGDMGGYTF,TGTGCCAGCAGCTTAGGGGACATGGGTGGCTACACCTTC
TRBJ1-4,TRBD1,TRBV5-1,few,CASREGAATNEKLFF,TGCGCCAGCCGTGAGGGGGCGGCAACTAATGAAAAACTGTTTTTT
TRBJ1-5,.,TRBV19,.,CASNIFQGNQPQHF,TGTGCCAGTAACATATTCCAGGGCAATCAGCCCCAGCATTTT
TRBJ1-5,.,TRBV4-3,.,CASSQEQGFNQPQHF,TGCGCCAGCAGCCAGGAGCAGGGATTTAATCAGCCCCAGCATTTT
TRBJ1-2,TRBD1,TRBV27,.,CASSLGTGRGYTF,TGTGCCAGCAGTCTCGGGACAGGCCGTGGCTACACCTTC
TRBJ2-7,TRBD1,TRBV9,.,CASSAGTGYEQYF,TGTGCCAGCAGCGCCGGGACAGGCTACGAGCAGTACTTC
TRBJ2-7,.,TRBV7-9,.,CASSPLFGSRFDYEQYF,TGTGCCAGCAGCCCCCTATTCGGGTCGCGGTTCGACTACGAGCAGTACTTC
TRBJ2-7,TRBD1,TRBV30,.,CAWSLGQGRLYF,TGTGCCTGGAGTCTCGGACAGGGTCGTTTGTACTTC
TRBJ2-7,TRBD1,TRBV7-9,.,CASSTGTGYEQYF,TGTGCCAGCAGCACGGGGACAGGCTACGAGCAGTACTTC
TRBJ1-2,.,TRBV2,.,CASEGEANYGYTF,TGTGCCAGCGAAGGGGAAGCTAACTATGGCTACACCTTC
TRBJ2-5,TRBD2,TRBV9,.,CASSPHGLAGGTYQETQYF,TGTGCCAGCAGCCCTCACGGACTAGCGGGGGGAACGTACCAAGAGACCCAGTACTTC
TRBJ2-7,TRBD2,TRBV4-1,.,CASSQEPSGSALTYEQYF,TGCGCCAGCAGCCAAGAGCCTAGCGGGAGCGCCCTCACCTACGAGCAGTACTTC
TRBJ2-4,.,TRBV21-1,.,CASSKEAGESAGKNIQYF,TGTGCCAGCAGCAAAGAAGCGGGAGAATCGGCTGGCAAAAACATTCAGTACTTC
TRBJ2-7,.,TRBV27,once,CASKTVRQPHEQYF,TGTGCCAGCAAGACGGTCAGGCAACCCCACGAGCAGTACTTC
TRBJ2-4,TRBD2,TRBV6-4,.,CASSVSSFSGEGGRNIQYF,TGTGCCAGCAGTGTTTCTTCATTTTCGGGGGAGGGTGGTAGGAACATTCAGTACTTC
TRBJ1-4,.,TRBV6-5,.,CASSYSSTDKNEKLFF,TGTGCCAGCAGTTACTCGAGCACGGACAAAAATGAAAAACTGTTTTTT
TRBJ2-1,TRBD1,TRBV2,.,CASNMWGQGSNEQFF,TGTGCCAGCAATATGTGGGGACAGGGGAGCAATGAGCAGTTCTTC
TRBJ2-1,.,TRBV7-9,.,CASSLAGRNEQFF,TGTGCCAGCAGCTTAGCGGGGAGGAATGAGCAGTTCTTC
TRBJ2-1,.,TRBV27,.,CASSLGGSSYNEQFF,TGTGCCAGCAGTTTAGGGGGGAGCTCCTACAATGAGCAGTTCTTC
TRBJ2-1,.,TRBV7-9,few,CASGGSGDFNEQFF,TGTGCCAGCGGTGGGTCAGGGGATTTCAATGAGCAGTTCTTC
TRBJ2-1,TRBD2,TRBV7-2,few,CASSSRAGGSYNEQFF,TGTGCCAGCAGCTCGAGAGCGGGGGGGTCCTACAATGAGCAGTTCTTC
TRBJ1-1,TRBD1,TRBV7-9,.,CASSEGASTEAFF,TGTGCCAGCAGCGAGGGGGCGAGCACTGAAGCTTTCTTT
TRBJ2-7,TRBD2,TRBV5-1,medium-sized,CASSPRGDEQYF,TGCGCCAGCAGCCCGCGGGGGGACGAGCAGTACTTC
TRBJ1-2,TRBD1,TRBV30,.,CAWSRPGTGWGYTF,TGTGCCTGGAGTCGACCCGGGACAGGCTGGGGCTACACCTTC
TRBJ2-3,.,TRBV30,once,CAWSVGGTSTDTQYF,TGTGCCTGGAGTGTGGGCGGGACTAGCACAGATACGCAGTATTTT